The rows below give T cell receptor beta chains drawn from one sample of a study of CD8 T cells in Susac syndrome. MiXCR, run by TCRdb on the immunoSEQ multiplex PCR reads, gives a single entry per CDR3 protein. This repertoire shows around 230,000 distinct CDR3 sequences, 95% to 97% found once; its top ten account for under 0.12%. The sample comprised CD4+ T cells from PBMCs. The origin of the receptors is a human donor with Susac syndrome. Both conserved end residues are part of each CDR3.

TRBJ1-5 | TRBV28 | 13 | CASSLSQETPQHF
TRBJ2-5 | TRBV14 | 13 | CASSRLKGETQYF
TRBJ2-1 | TRBV5-1 | 16 | CASSLESRSSYNEQFF
TRBJ2-1 | TRBV12-3/TRBV12-4 | 18 | CASSPGTSGLVSYNEQFF
TRBJ2-7 | TRBV7-9 | 15 | CASSSRTYRSYEQYF
TRBJ2-1 | TRBV28 | 15 | CASSPSGRAYNEQFF
TRBJ2-5 | TRBV20-1 | 13 | CSASKGVGETQYF
TRBJ1-1 | TRBV7-9 | 13 | CASSLTGTTEAFF
TRBJ1-5 | TRBV9 | 15 | CARVEKGGGNQPQHF
TRBJ2-1 | TRBV3-1 | 16 | CASSHHAGSTYNEQFF
TRBJ1-1 | TRBV27 | 13 | CASRNRYRVEAFF